The rows below give T cell receptor beta chains drawn from one sample of a study of vaccination effects on CD4 cells after COVID-19. The antigens for these receptors are not known. Sequencing was performed with immunoSEQ multiplex PCR; in TCRdb, only in-frame clones are kept and a portion is missing. The repertoire includes 25,000 to 35,000 clones, approximately 78% of them detected once, and over 1.2% sits in the top ten. Here the sequenced sample was CD4+ T cells from PBMCs cultured with HCoV-NL63 spike peptides, taken after COVID-19 vaccination. These receptors all stem from a human donor who received a COVID-19 vaccine. Some clones in this sample may be carry-over from other donors' samples. Both conserved end residues are part of each CDR3. A D gene is named only where the DNA matches it firmly.

J,D,V,DNA,CDR3
TRBJ1-2,TRBD1,TRBV12-3/TRBV12-4,TGTGCCAGCAGTAAACAGGGGCGACATGGCTACACCTTC,CASSKQGRHGYTF
TRBJ2-1,TRBD2,TRBV6-5,TGTGCCAGCAGTTACAGCGGGGGGGCTTATGAGCAGTTCTTC,CASSYSGGAYEQFF
TRBJ1-3,-,TRBV19,TGTGCCAGTAGTGCGGACTGGAGCTCTGGAAACACCATATATTTT,CASSADWSSGNTIYF
TRBJ2-1,-,TRBV24-1,TGTGCCACCAGCCCCCGGGCGGGGCGCGCCGTTGAGCAGTTCTTC,CATSPRAGRAVEQFF
TRBJ1-6,-,TRBV7-2,TGTGCCAGCAGCTTAGCGCAGGGGACAACATATAATTCACCCCTCCACTTT,CASSLAQGTTYNSPLHF
TRBJ1-1,TRBD1,TRBV6-5,TGTGCCAGCAGTTACTCGGACAGGGGGCCAACTGAAGCTTTCTTT,CASSYSDRGPTEAFF
TRBJ1-2,TRBD1,TRBV6-2/TRBV6-3,TGTGCCAGCAGTTACTCGGGGACAGGGGGAATATCTAACTATGGCTACACCTTC,CASSYSGTGGISNYGYTF
TRBJ2-5,-,TRBV21-1,TGTGCCAGCAGCAGGCTGAGGCAGACCCAACGACAAGAGACCCAGTACTTC,CASSRLRQTQRQETQYF
TRBJ2-2,-,TRBV6-5,TGTGCCAGCATCGCTGATCACGGATCGACCGGGGAGCTGTTTTTT,CASIADHGSTGELFF
TRBJ2-1,-,TRBV7-3,TGTGCCAGCAGCTTAGCGGACAGCTCCTACAATGAGCAGTTCTTC,CASSLADSSYNEQFF